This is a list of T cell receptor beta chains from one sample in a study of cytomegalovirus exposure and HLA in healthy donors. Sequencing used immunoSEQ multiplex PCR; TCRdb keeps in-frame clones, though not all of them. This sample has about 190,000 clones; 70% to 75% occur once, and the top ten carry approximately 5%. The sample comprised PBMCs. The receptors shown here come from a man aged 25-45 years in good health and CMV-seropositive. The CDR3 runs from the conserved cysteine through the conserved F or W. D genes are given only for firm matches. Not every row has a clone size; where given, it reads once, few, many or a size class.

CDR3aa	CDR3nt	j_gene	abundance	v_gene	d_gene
CASSPPGLGRVEQYF	TGTGCCAGCAGCCCCCCGGGACTAGGGCGTGTCGAGCAGTACTTC	TRBJ2-7	NA	TRBV2	TRBD2
CASTKTGGNNSPLHF	TGTGCCAGCACTAAGACAGGGGGCAACAATTCACCCCTCCACTTT	TRBJ1-6	once	TRBV7-2	TRBD1
CASSPSTRAEQYF	TGCGCCAGCAGTCCCTCGACTAGAGCCGAGCAGTACTTC	TRBJ2-7	NA	TRBV4-1	NA
CASTQDRASYEQYF	TGTGCCAGCACTCAGGACAGGGCCTCCTACGAGCAGTACTTC	TRBJ2-7	NA	TRBV6-6	TRBD1
CASSWTDRGLANTEAFF	TGCGCCAGCAGCTGGACGGACAGGGGGCTTGCGAACACTGAAGCTTTCTTT	TRBJ1-1	NA	TRBV5-1	TRBD1
CASSPTGTDTQYF	TGTGCCAGCAGCCCCACGGGGACAGATACGCAGTATTTT	TRBJ2-3	NA	TRBV11-3	NA
CASSSGTDTQYF	TGTGCCAGCAGCTCGGGCACAGATACGCAGTATTTT	TRBJ2-3	NA	TRBV27	NA
CASSSSGGTEQYF	TGTGCCAGTAGTTCTAGCGGGGGTACGGAGCAGTACTTC	TRBJ2-7	few	TRBV19	TRBD2
CASRETRISSYEQYF	TGTGCCAGCCGCGAGACACGAATTTCCTCCTACGAGCAGTACTTC	TRBJ2-7	once	TRBV25-1	NA
CASSLAGQGGFYEQYF	TGTGCCAGCAGCTTAGCCGGGCAGGGTGGGTTTTACGAGCAGTACTTC	TRBJ2-7	NA	TRBV7-2	NA
CASRPHGTGGYNEQFF	TGTGCCAGCAGGCCCCACGGGACAGGGGGCTACAATGAGCAGTTCTTC	TRBJ2-1	NA	TRBV25-1	TRBD1
CASSQERGPVRSYTF	TGTGCCAGCAGCCAAGAGCGGGGACCAGTAAGAAGCTACACCTTC	TRBJ1-2	NA	TRBV4-2	NA
CASSVDSYLHF	TGTGCCAGCAGCGTTGACAGCTACCTCCACTTT	TRBJ1-6	NA	TRBV5-4	NA
CATSSTPGNYNEQFF	TGTGCCACCTCCTCAACCCCCGGGAACTACAATGAGCAGTTCTTC	TRBJ2-1	NA	TRBV27	NA
CSVQGAYGYTF	TGCAGCGTTCAGGGGGCTTATGGCTACACCTTC	TRBJ1-2	few	TRBV29-1	TRBD1
CASSLSVRLSSGNTIYF	TGTGCCAGCAGCTTATCCGTGAGGCTTAGCTCTGGAAACACCATATATTTT	TRBJ1-3	few	TRBV7-2	NA
CASSPQGQGTDTQYF	TGTGCCAGCTCACCACAGGGACAGGGCACAGATACGCAGTATTTT	TRBJ2-3	NA	TRBV18	TRBD1
CAWSGQGEKLFF	TGTGCCTGGAGTGGCCAGGGGGAAAAACTGTTTTTT	TRBJ1-4	NA	TRBV30	NA
CASRGRGADTQYF	TGTGCCAGTAGAGGACGGGGGGCAGATACGCAGTATTTT	TRBJ2-3	NA	TRBV19	TRBD2
CASSTREGSGGTQYF	TGTGCCAGCAGCACGAGGGAGGGGTCCGGGGGGACCCAGTACTTC	TRBJ2-5	NA	TRBV7-6	TRBD2
CASSPPTGALNEQFF	TGTGCCAGCAGCCCCCCGACAGGGGCTCTCAATGAGCAGTTCTTC	TRBJ2-1	NA	TRBV11-1	TRBD1
CASSRTGVSNYGYTF	TGTGCCAGCAGTCGGACAGGGGTTTCAAACTATGGCTACACCTTC	TRBJ1-2	NA	TRBV7-9	TRBD1
CASSSAPVPPTDTQYF	TGTGCCAGCAGTTCCGCTCCGGTCCCTCCCACAGATACGCAGTATTTT	TRBJ2-3	NA	TRBV28	NA
CASSPQGGTSNQPQHF	TGTGCCAGCTCACCACAGGGGGGGACTAGCAATCAGCCCCAGCATTTT	TRBJ1-5	NA	TRBV18	NA
CASSLGGQPQHF	TGTGCCAGCAGCTTAGGCGGCCAGCCCCAGCATTTT	TRBJ1-5	few	TRBV7-9	NA
CASSITDNEQFF	TGCGCCAGCAGCATTACAGACAATGAGCAGTTCTTC	TRBJ2-1	NA	TRBV4-3	NA
CATSSLSGANVLTF	TGTGCCACCAGCAGCCTCTCTGGGGCCAACGTCCTGACTTTC	TRBJ2-6	few	TRBV15	NA
CATSLGLADNEQFF	TGTGCCACCAGCTTAGGACTAGCGGACAATGAGCAGTTCTTC	TRBJ2-1	NA	TRBV15	TRBD2
CASSLREIGPYEQYF	TGTGCCAGCAGTTTAAGGGAGATAGGCCCCTACGAGCAGTACTTC	TRBJ2-7	once	TRBV28	NA